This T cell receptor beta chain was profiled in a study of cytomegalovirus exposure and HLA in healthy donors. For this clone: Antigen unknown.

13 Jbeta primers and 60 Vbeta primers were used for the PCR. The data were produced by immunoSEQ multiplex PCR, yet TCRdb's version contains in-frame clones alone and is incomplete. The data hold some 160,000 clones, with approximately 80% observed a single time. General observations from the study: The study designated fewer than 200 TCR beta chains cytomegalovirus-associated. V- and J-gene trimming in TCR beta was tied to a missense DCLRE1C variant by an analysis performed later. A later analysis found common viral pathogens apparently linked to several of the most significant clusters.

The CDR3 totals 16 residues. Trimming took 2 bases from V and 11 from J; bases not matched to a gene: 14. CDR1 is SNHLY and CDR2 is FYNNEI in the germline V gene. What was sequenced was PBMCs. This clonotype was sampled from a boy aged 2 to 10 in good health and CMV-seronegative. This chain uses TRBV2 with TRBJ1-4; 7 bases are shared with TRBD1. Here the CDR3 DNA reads TGTGCCAGCAGTGAAATTTCGCCGCAGGGGGGACGGAAACTGTTTTTT. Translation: CASSEISPQGGRKLFF.